The present TCR beta chain was sequenced within a study of cytomegalovirus exposure and HLA in healthy donors. Germline CDR1 and CDR2: MNHNS and SASEGT. The CDR3 has 15 residues. After removal of 6 bases from V and 7 bases from J, the junction contained 10 bases not matched to a gene. This clone was seen more than once but under ten times. Its cognate antigen is unknown. Researchers ran the PCR with 60 Vbeta and 13 Jbeta primers. Generated by immunoSEQ multiplex PCR, the TCRdb table keeps only in-frame clones and is missing some. The table includes fewer than 150,000 clones, about 78% detected once. Study results and caveats: Cytomegalovirus association was assigned to more than 150 TCR beta chains. Later analysis identified about 15,000 TCR beta sequences associated with HLA alleles, using a false discovery rate threshold of 0.05. Researchers reported that a few CMV-associated chains were confirmed in vitro as CMV antigen-specific.

The source of this sequence is a young man in good health and CMV-seronegative. This chain connects TRBV6-1 to TRBJ1-5; 9 bases fit TRBD1. Sequenced input: PBMCs. CDR3 coding DNA: TGTGCCAGCAGCCGGGGGACAGGGCTTGTCCAGCCCCAGCATTTT. Translation gives CASSRGTGLVQPQHF.